Below, 26 T cell receptor beta chains from the same sample are listed, as sequenced in a study of blood T cells in healthy people across ages. Using a J-beta primer mix together with a sample-barcoded 5' primer, a second PCR was run for roughly 7 to 12 cycles. TCRdb ran MiXCR on the 5' RACE reads and lists one entry per CDR3 protein. The sample shows 450,000 to 600,000 distinct CDR3 sequences, 25% to 35% of them seen only once. The same sample was also studied in work on T cells of mothers and their children.

The sample consisted of blood. Receptors were obtained from a boy younger than 10 in good health.

The J gene is TRBJ2-5, the V gene TRBV25-1; D is undetermined. There are 15 residues in the CDR3. Germline values: CDR1 MGHDK, CDR2 SYGVNS. Deletions cut 2 bases from V and 0 bases from J, with 10 bases between. Here the CDR3 DNA reads TGTGCCAGCAGTGAAGGGGTGAGCGACCAAGAGACCCAGTACTTC. Translation: CASSEGVSDQETQYF.

V gene TRBV7-9 combines with J gene TRBJ1-2, with TRBD1 identical over 9 bases. This CDR3 comprises 14 residues. Germline CDR1 reads SEHNR; CDR2 reads FQNEAQ (reference sequence). V shed 5 bases and J 7 bases; nucleotides not matched to a gene: 8. This CDR3 reads CASSPRDRVLGYTF. The CDR3 DNA follows: TGTGCCAGCAGCCCCCGGGACAGGGTGCTTGGCTACACCTTC.

This clonotype was found a few times. V and J are TRBV5-1 and TRBJ2-5, with D possibly being TRBD1 or TRBD2 (5 bases each). The CDR3 sequence is 14 residues long. Germline V gene data show CDR1 as SGHRS and CDR2 as YFSETQ. V was cut by 7 bases and J by 2 bases, with 15 bases left in between. CDR3 in amino acids: CASYQGPSQETQYF. In nucleotides, the CDR3 is TGCGCCAGCTATCAGGGACCCTCTCAAGAGACCCAGTACTTC. Filled out from reference TRBV5-1 and TRBJ2-5, the complete variable domain reads KAGVTQTPRYLIKTRGQQVTLSCSPISGHRSVSWYQQTPGQGLQFLFEYFSETQRNKGNFPGRFSGRQFSNSRSEMNVSTLELGDSALYLCASYQGPSQETQYFGPGTRLLVL.

In its sample, this clonotype was seen a few times. The rearrangement joins TRBV9 to TRBJ1-3; 8 bases agree with TRBD1. Trimming at V came to 0 bases and at J to 4 bases, leaving 9 bases not matched to a gene. From germline, CDR1 is SGDLS and CDR2 YYNGEE. The length of the CDR3 is 17 residues. The CDR3 here is CASSVGSQGAPGNTIYF. The CDR3 DNA is TGTGCCAGCAGCGTAGGATCCCAGGGGGCTCCAGGAAACACCATATATTTT.

This clonotype was found a few times. The V call is TRBV6-1, the J call TRBJ1-1, with 8 bases fitting TRBD1. The CDR3 is 18 residues long. V trimming: 1 base; J trimming: 0 bases; junction bases outside the gene matches: 10. Germline V gives CDR1 MNHNS, CDR2 SASEGT. The DNA of the CDR3 is TGTGCCAGCAGTGAAGGCAGGGGGCTTTGGAGTATGAACACTGAAGCTTTCTTT. Its translation: CASSEGRGLWSMNTEAFF.

The V and J genes are TRBV4-3 and TRBJ2-5, with 10 bases identical to TRBD2. The end of the DNA fits TRBJ2-1 better, so the J call may be wrong. This CDR3 is 17 amino acids long. From germline, CDR1 is LGHNA and CDR2 YSLEER. The CDR3 spells CASSQGHLAGVYNEQFF. CDR3 bases: TGCGCCAGCAGCCAAGGGCATCTAGCGGGAGTTTACAATGAGCAGTTCTTC.

This clonotype was seen only a few times. One end of the junction fails to match germline, which may point to a read error. The chain carries TRBV5-1 and TRBJ2-7, with 8 bases aligning to TRBD1. Germline-derived CDR1 and CDR2 are SGHRS and YFSETQ. This CDR3 region has 14 residues. The chain's CDR3 is CASSFTGGSYGQYF. As DNA, the CDR3 is TGCGCCAGCAGCTTTACAGGGGGGAGCTACGGGCAGTACTTC.

Written as DNA, the CDR3 is TGCGCCAGCAGCCAGGCGGGACGTACGAACACTGAAGCTTTCTTT. Translation gives CASSQAGRTNTEAFF. The chain carries TRBV4-1 and TRBJ1-1; tentative D call: TRBD1 (5 bases). Trimming left V 3 bases short and J 1 base short, with 12 bases between. Germline V gene sequence: CDR1 MGHRA, CDR2 YSYEKL. This CDR3 spans 15 amino acids.

This clonotype was detected only a few times. This chain connects TRBV28 to TRBJ1-6, with D possibly TRBD1 on 5 matching bases. The CDR3 is 15 residues long. Germline V gene lookup returns CDR1 MDHEN and CDR2 SYDVKM. V lost 4 bases and J 14 bases, leaving 21 bases between the germline ends. The CDR3 loop reads CASSWGNLEKGTLHF. CDR3 DNA sequence: TGTGCCAGCAGTTGGGGGAACCTCGAGAAGGGAACCCTCCACTTT.

This clonotype was recorded many times. V gene TRBV12-3 or TRBV12-4 combines with J gene TRBJ2-5; 7 bases agree with TRBD2. J gave up 5 bases and V 4 bases, and 1 base lay outside the gene matches. The CDR3 has 12 amino acids. CDR3 bases: TGTGCCAGCAGTTGGGGGGGGGAGACCCAGTACTTC. Translating gives CASSWGGETQYF.

In its sample, this clonotype was seen a few times. The chain recombines TRBV7-6 with TRBJ2-1; no clear D gene. Deletions cut 8 bases from V and 0 bases from J, with 20 bases between. The CDR3 length is 17 residues. Per germline, CDR1 SGHVS and CDR2 FNYEAQ. DNA of the CDR3: TGTGCCAGCTCCTCCGATCCCTTCAGGTTCTCCTACAATGAGCAGTTCTTC. This sequence encodes CASSSDPFRFSYNEQFF.

This chain joins TRBV28 and TRBJ2-1; TRBD2 matches 12 bases. The last part of the DNA fits TRBJ2-7 better; the J call may be wrong. The CDR3 contains 14 residues. Germline V gene data show CDR1 as MDHEN and CDR2 as SYDVKM. The DNA of the CDR3 is TGTGCCAGCAGCCTCGGACTAGCGGGAAATGGGCAGTACTTC. Translated, it gives CASSLGLAGNGQYF.

V is TRBV7-9 and J is TRBJ2-7, with 8 bases lining up with TRBD1. J gave up 7 bases and V 1 base, and 9 bases lay outside the gene matches. The CDR3 consists of 15 residues. From germline, CDR1 is SEHNR and CDR2 FQNEAQ (reference sequence). The CDR3 is CASSLETGAREEQYF. The CDR3 DNA sequence: TGTGCCAGCAGCTTAGAGACAGGGGCCAGGGAGGAGCAGTACTTC.

This clonotype was recorded only once. The chain links TRBV7-6 to TRBJ2-5; the match to TRBD2 covers 8 bases. Near its end, the DNA agrees better with TRBJ2-1, so the J call may be wrong. Germline CDR1 and CDR2: SGHVS and FNYEAQ. The CDR3 covers 15 residues. CDR3 nucleotides: TGTGCCAGCACCGTACCGGGACTAGGAAACAATGAGCAGTTCTTC. It is translated as CASTVPGLGNNEQFF.

This clonotype was found a few times. The chain is built from TRBV20-1 and TRBJ1-4, with D tentatively TRBD1 (6 bases). CDR1 is DFQATT and CDR2 is SNEGSKA in the germline V gene (reference sequence). The germline V and J ends were trimmed by 3 bases and 0 bases, with 11 bases remaining between them. The CDR3 is 15 residues long. CDR3 DNA sequence: TGCAGTGCTAGGCAGGGGTATGCAACTAATGAAAAACTGTTTTTT. This sequence encodes CSARQGYATNEKLFF.

Of note for this clonotype: Lacking the conserved final phenylalanine or tryptophan, this CDR3 likely reflects a read error. The genes are TRBV2 and TRBJ2-5; D is perhaps TRBD2 (5 bases). Looked up from germline, CDR1 is SNHLY and CDR2 is FYNNEI. V lost 3 bases, J lost 2 bases, and 7 bases lay in between. This CDR3 contains 13 residues. CDR3 sequence reads: CASSEERQETQYS. The CDR3 DNA reads TGTGCCAGCAGTGAGGAGCGGCAAGAGACCCAGTACTCC.

The table lists this clonotype with a few counts. CDR3 DNA sequence: TGCAGTGCACTCGGACAGGGGGCAGGTAATTCACCCCTCCACTTT. This codes for CSALGQGAGNSPLHF. The rearrangement joins TRBV20-1 to TRBJ1-6; 11 bases agree with TRBD1. V trimming: 6 bases; J trimming: 6 bases; junction bases outside the gene matches: 7. From germline, CDR1 is DFQATT and CDR2 SNEGSKA (reference sequence). The CDR3 is 15 amino acids.

The rearrangement uses TRBV12-3 or TRBV12-4 and TRBJ1-2; the D is unclear. Trimming removed 5 bases at V and 5 bases at J, with 9 bases between. CDR3 length equals 12 residues. CDR3 bases: TGTGCCAGCAGTCTGTCTCGGTATGGCTACACCTTC. This codes for CASSLSRYGYTF.

This rearrangement joins TRBV12-3 or TRBV12-4 to TRBJ2-5, with 10 bases identical to TRBD2. Trimming took 3 bases from V and 5 from J; bases not matched to a gene: 0. The CDR3 covers 13 residues. The CDR3 protein is CASSFSGRETQYF. Written as DNA, the CDR3 is TGTGCCAGCAGTTTTAGCGGGAGGGAGACCCAGTACTTC.

The sample holds a few counts of this clonotype. The chain joins TRBV19 to TRBJ2-7; D may be TRBD1 (5 bases). CDR3 length equals 13 residues. Trimming stripped 5 bases from V and 0 bases from J, with 8 bases between. The germline CDR1 and CDR2 sequences are LNHDA and SQIVND (reference sequence). For the CDR3, the DNA is TGTGCCAGTAGTGACAGAAACTCCTACGAGCAGTACTTC. Residues: CASSDRNSYEQYF.

The chain couples TRBV20-1 to TRBJ2-3; 7 nucleotides line up with TRBD2. The ends lost 2 bases at V and 1 base at J; junction bases unmatched: 6. The length of the CDR3 is 15 residues. The germline CDR1 and CDR2 sequences are DFQATT and SNEGSKA (reference sequence). This CDR3 reads CSARYSGGRTDTQYF. CDR3 nucleotides: TGCAGTGCTAGATATTCGGGAGGACGCACAGATACGCAGTATTTT.

This rearrangement joins TRBV7-6 to TRBJ2-5; D is ambiguous. This CDR3 is built from 15 residues. Germline values: CDR1 SGHVS, CDR2 FNYEAQ. Trimming removed 3 bases at V and 3 bases at J, with 14 bases between. In nucleotides, the CDR3 is TGTGCCAGCAGCTTCCTACCCCCGCTAGAAGAGACCCAGTACTTC. Protein sequence: CASSFLPPLEETQYF. The entire variable domain, with the rest obtained from reference TRBV7-6 and TRBJ2-5, is as follows: GAGVSQSPRYKVTKRGQDVALRCDPISGHVSLYWYRQALGQGPEFLTYFNYEAQQDKSGLPNDRFSAERPEGSISTLTIQRTEQRDSAMYRCASSFLPPLEETQYFGPGTRLLVL.

The gene calls are TRBV13 and TRBJ2-3, with D possibly matching TRBD2 (6 bases). The CDR3 totals 12 residues. Germline V gives CDR1 PRHDT, CDR2 FYEKMQ (reference sequence). Between the trimmed V and J ends, which lost 9 bases and 5 bases, there was a span of 12 bases. CDR3 sequence reads: CASSGVKDTQYF. CDR3 coding DNA: TGTGCCAGTTCGGGGGTCAAAGATACGCAGTATTTT.

The chain's CDR3 is CASSVLGRGFQETQYF. The CDR3 DNA reads as TGTGCCAGCAGCGTCTTGGGCAGGGGGTTCCAAGAGACCCAGTACTTC. The chain recombines TRBV9 with TRBJ2-5; 7 nucleotides agree with TRBD1. Germline V gene data show CDR1 as SGDLS and CDR2 as YYNGEE. With V trimmed by 2 bases and J by 1 base, 8 bases remained unmatched. The CDR3 has 16 amino acids.

A word on this clonotype: The junction differs from germline at one of its ends, possibly a read error. The rearrangement joins TRBV7-7 to TRBJ2-1; 9 bases line up with TRBD1. The CDR3 is 13 residues long. Germline assignment: CDR1 SSHAT and CDR2 FNYEAQ (reference sequence). In nucleotides, the CDR3 is TGTGCTAGCAGCTTATCGGACAGGGGTGAGCAGTTCTTC. It encodes CASSLSDRGEQFF.

V gene TRBV3-1 combines with J gene TRBJ2-3, with 12 bases lining up with TRBD1. This CDR3 is 16 amino acids long. Unmatched junction bases numbered 5, after V lost 3 bases and J lost 4 bases. CDR1 is LGHDT and CDR2 is YNNKEL in the germline V gene (reference sequence). The CDR3 DNA follows: TGTGCCAGCAGCCATTGGGACAGGGGGCTGGCAGATACGCAGTATTTT. This codes for CASSHWDRGLADTQYF.